Sequencing of this TCR beta chain was carried out in a study of blood T cell repertoires in COVID-19. Under the authors' procedure: Using reference gene primer amplification, nucleated cell counts were estimated. Produced via immunoSEQ multiplex PCR; TCRdb's table is partial and in-frame only. V and J calls and clone size are those listed in that table; D and trimming were worked out from the DNA. The table includes more than 250,000 clones, about nine tenths detected once. Germline V gene sequence: CDR1 MRHNA, CDR2 SNTAGT. Trimming at V came to 4 bases and at J to 4 bases, leaving 0 bases not matched to a gene. The CDR3 is 13 amino acids.

This clonotype was obtained from a man aged 45-65 years with active or convalescent COVID-19. The sample comprised peripheral blood. The rearrangement joins TRBV6-4 to TRBJ2-2; TRBD2 matches at 7 bases. CDR3 sequence reads: CASSASGTGELFF. CDR3 in DNA: TGTGCCAGCAGTGCTAGCGGCACCGGGGAGCTGTTTTTT.